Presented here are 25 T cell receptor beta chains from one specimen sequenced in a study of regulatory T cells in long-lasting Graves disease. As to time point: persistent/refractory GD, antithyroid drugs over 5 years with positive TRAb. After RNA was extracted from PBMCs, the TCR library was made from it. CDR3-region Arm-PCR and iRepertoire HTBI primers produced the TCR beta libraries. TCRdb ran MiXCR on the multiplex PCR reads and lists one entry per CDR3 protein. Of roughly 400,000 distinct CDR3 sequences listed, 21% are singletons. The sequenced sample was peripheral blood mononuclear cells (PBMCs), obtained when the disease was refractory, from a patient treated with antithyroid drugs. These receptors all stem from a female donor with Graves disease.

This clonotype showed up just a few times. The V gene is TRBV28, the J gene TRBJ2-6, with D possibly being TRBD1 or TRBD2 (6 bases each). From germline, CDR1 is MDHEN and CDR2 SYDVKM. V lost 4 bases and J 3 bases, leaving 19 bases between the germline ends. This CDR3 is built from 18 residues. The CDR3 DNA follows: TGTGCCAGCAGTTCCCCCGGGGGCGGAGAGCGTGGGGCCAACGTCCTGACTTTC. It encodes CASSSPGGGERGANVLTF.

This clonotype has ten or more counts. This sequence joins TRBV20-1 and TRBJ2-7; D unresolved. The V end lost 1 base, the J end lost 6 bases, and 10 bases lay between the germline ends. Germline assignment: CDR1 DFQATT and CDR2 SNEGSKA (reference sequence). The CDR3 totals 12 residues. CDR3: CSARADSGEQYF. DNA for the CDR3: TGCAGTGCTAGAGCCGACTCGGGCGAGCAGTACTTC.

This clonotype has only a few counts. The V call is TRBV20-1, the J call TRBJ1-6; the D gene is possibly TRBD1 (5 bases). Germline V gene data show CDR1 as DFQATT and CDR2 as SNEGSKA (reference sequence). Trimming took off 3 bases at V and 3 bases at J, with 12 bases between the two ends. This CDR3 comprises 15 residues. CDR3: CSASGARYYNSPLHF. The DNA for the CDR3 is TGCAGTGCTAGTGGGGCCCGTTACTATAATTCACCCCTCCACTTT.

This clonotype was seen a handful of times. This sequence joins TRBV29-1 and TRBJ2-2, with 8 bases aligning to TRBD2. Germline values: CDR1 SQVTM, CDR2 ANQGSEA. This CDR3 is 13 amino acids long. The J segment lost 2 bases and the V segment lost 8 bases, leaving 4 bases of the junction unmatched. The CDR3 DNA follows: TGCAGCTTCCGGACTAGCAACACCGGGGAGCTGTTTTTT. It encodes CSFRTSNTGELFF.

The chain links TRBV9 to TRBJ1-2; TRBD1 matches 9 bases. Germline V gene data show CDR1 as SGDLS and CDR2 as YYNGEE. J was trimmed by 6 bases and V by 3 bases; bases with no gene match: 9. This CDR3 has 15 residues. For the CDR3, the DNA is TGTGCCAGCAGCGCGACGGGACAGGGTGCGGATGGCTACACCTTC. It specifies CASSATGQGADGYTF.

The genes are TRBV9 and TRBJ2-2; D call uncertain. The V gene lost 0 bases and the J gene lost 5 bases, with 11 bases spanning the gap. This CDR3 comprises 15 residues. The germline V gene has CDR1 SGDLS and CDR2 YYNGEE. The CDR3 DNA reads as TGTGCCAGCAGCGTAGGTTCGGTGGGGACCGGGGAGCTGTTTTTT. The encoded protein is CASSVGSVGTGELFF. The whole variable domain, remainder taken from reference TRBV9 and TRBJ2-2, is DSGVTQTPKHLITATGQRVTLRCSPRSGDLSVYWYQQSLDQGLQFLIQYYNGEERAKGNILERFSAQQFPDLHSELNLSSLELGDSALYFCASSVGSVGTGELFFGEGSRLTVL.

This clonotype has at least ten counts. J is TRBJ2-7 and V is TRBV6-2 or TRBV6-3; TRBD2 matches 9 bases. Trimming took 4 bases from V and 0 from J; bases not matched to a gene: 7. The CDR3 covers 16 residues. Germline assignment: CDR1 MNHEY and CDR2 SVGEGT. CDR3 coding DNA: TGTGCCAGCAGTTCGCCTAGCGGGGAGCACTCCTACGAGCAGTACTTC. Translated, it gives CASSSPSGEHSYEQYF.

This clonotype has ten or more counts. The chain carries TRBV16 and TRBJ1-5, with D possibly being TRBD1 (5 bases). Germline CDR1 reads KGHSY; CDR2 reads FQNENV. The ends were cut back, 3 bases at V and 4 bases at J, with 19 bases in the middle. The CDR3 extends over 17 amino acids. The CDR3 nucleotides read TGTGCCAGCAGCCAGGGGGGGATCAGGGATCGTAATCAGCCCCAGCATTTT. It codes for CASSQGGIRDRNQPQHF.

This clonotype was seen ten or more times. The chain carries TRBV7-8 and TRBJ2-7; possibly TRBD2 for D (5 bases). The CDR3 covers 13 residues. V was shortened by 0 bases and J by 7 bases, with 10 bases between the two germline ends. Germline CDR1 SGHVS, CDR2 FQNEAQ. CDR3 in DNA: TGTGCCAGCAGCTTAGCCCAACTAGTTGAGCAGTACTTC. Translated: CASSLAQLVEQYF. The variable domain in full, completed from reference TRBV7-8 and TRBJ2-7, reads GAGVSQSPRYKVAKRGQDVALRCDPISGHVSLFWYQQALGQGPEFLTYFQNEAQLDKSGLPSDRFFAERPEGSVSTLKIQRTQQEDSAVYLCASSLAQLVEQYFGPGTRLTVT.

This clonotype was recorded many times. This chain links TRBV11-2 with TRBJ1-1, with D tentatively TRBD1 (6 bases). V was shortened by 1 base and J by 1 base, with 10 bases between the two germline ends. Germline V CDR1 and CDR2: SGHAT, FQNNGV. The CDR3 is 15 amino acids. CDR3 amino acids: CASSLVPGANTEAFF. CDR3 DNA: TGTGCCAGCAGCTTAGTACCAGGGGCGAACACTGAAGCTTTCTTT.

For this clonotype: An end of the junction does not agree with germline; a read error may underlie this. The chain carries TRBV12-3 or TRBV12-4 and TRBJ2-3; D is perhaps TRBD2 (6 bases). This CDR3 region has 13 residues. The CDR3 protein is CASRLAATDTQYF. DNA for the CDR3: TGTGCCAGCAGGTTAGCGGCAACAGATACGCAGTATTTT.

This rearrangement joins TRBV19 to TRBJ1-3; tentative D call: TRBD1 (6 bases). Deletions cut 5 bases from V and 0 bases from J, with 17 bases between. The CDR3 contains 17 residues. Germline lookup yields CDR1 LNHDA and CDR2 SQIVND (reference sequence). In nucleotides, the CDR3 is TGTGCCAGTAGTCCATCGGGGGCCAGGAGCTCTGGAAACACCATATATTTT. Its protein is CASSPSGARSSGNTIYF.

This clonotype appeared a few times. The V call is TRBV14, the J call TRBJ1-1; 7 bases line up with TRBD1. This CDR3 is built from 16 residues. Germline trimming cut 4 bases from V and 1 base from J; bases unmatched to any gene: 9. The germline gives CDR1 SGHDN, CDR2 FVKESK. This CDR3 is CASSPHRGGSNTEAFF. The CDR3 nucleotides read TGTGCCAGCAGCCCACACAGGGGAGGATCGAACACTGAAGCTTTCTTT.

This clonotype was detected only a few times. The rearrangement joins TRBV30 to TRBJ2-7; 13 nucleotides align to TRBD2. Per germline, CDR1 GTSNPN and CDR2 SVGIG (reference sequence). V shed 3 bases, J shed 6 bases, and the junction held 14 bases outside the gene matches. The CDR3 sequence is 17 residues long. CDR3 in DNA: TGTGCCTGGAGCCCACTTCTGAGGACTAGCGGGAGTCGCGAGCAGTACTTC. Translation: CAWSPLLRTSGSREQYF.

This clonotype appeared many times. The chain joins TRBV20-1 to TRBJ2-5, with unresolved D. Germline V gives CDR1 DFQATT, CDR2 SNEGSKA (reference sequence). This CDR3 comprises 12 residues. Trimming left V 3 bases short and J 2 bases short, with 7 bases between. CDR3 residues: CSASRRQETQYF. DNA for the CDR3: TGCAGTGCTAGTCGCAGGCAAGAGACCCAGTACTTC.

V gene TRBV20-1 combines with J gene TRBJ1-1; TRBD1 might be the D (5 bases). Germline CDR1 is DFQATT and CDR2 is SNEGSKA (reference sequence). V was trimmed by 7 bases and J by 3 bases, leaving 12 bases between them. The length of the CDR3 is 12 residues. Here the CDR3 reads CSEGSQDTEAFF. The CDR3 DNA follows: TGCAGTGAGGGGTCCCAGGACACTGAAGCTTTCTTT.

The chain couples TRBV12-3 or TRBV12-4 to TRBJ2-6; 7 nucleotides match TRBD1. The CDR3 contains 17 residues. The junction had 6 bases not matched to a gene; V was cut back by 4 bases and J by 0 bases. The CDR3: CASSSGQSVSGANVLTF. The CDR3 nucleotides are TGTGCCAGCAGTTCGGGACAGAGCGTCTCTGGGGCCAACGTCCTGACTTTC.

This clonotype occurred many times. The V gene is TRBV2, the J gene TRBJ2-2, with 12 bases lining up with TRBD1. The CDR3 length is 16 residues. The trim removed 6 bases at V and 3 bases at J, leaving 5 bases unmatched. The germline CDR1 and CDR2 sequences are SNHLY and FYNNEI. CDR3 sequence reads: CASRPGQGADTGELFF. DNA of the CDR3: TGTGCCAGCAGGCCGGGACAGGGGGCGGACACCGGGGAGCTGTTTTTT.

This clonotype turned up a few times. The chain couples TRBV28 to TRBJ2-1; D possibly corresponds to TRBD2 (6 bases). V gave up 7 bases and J gave up 11 bases, with 18 bases separating them. This CDR3 contains 13 residues. Germline loops: CDR1 MDHEN, CDR2 SYDVKM. This CDR3 reads CASTFKKAGQQFF. CDR3 DNA sequence: TGTGCCAGCACATTCAAGAAAGCGGGCCAGCAGTTCTTC.

There are a few counts of this clonotype. This chain uses TRBV6-2 or TRBV6-3 with TRBJ2-5, with 11 nucleotides matching TRBD1. Germline V lookup: CDR1 MNHEY, CDR2 SVGEGT. The CDR3 loop spans 17 amino acids. The trim removed 5 bases at V and 2 bases at J, leaving 10 bases unmatched. CDR3 bases: TGTGCCAGCAGTGAAACAGGACAGGGGGCCTTTCAAGAGACCCAGTACTTC. This gives the protein CASSETGQGAFQETQYF.

This chain joins TRBV9 and TRBJ1-1; maybe TRBD1 (6 bases). The CDR3 has 16 amino acids. V dropped 0 bases and J dropped 1 base, with 13 bases sitting between them. CDR1 is SGDLS, CDR2 YYNGEE, per germline. In DNA, the CDR3 is TGTGCCAGCAGCGTAGTCCCGGGGGCGCAGAACACTGAAGCTTTCTTT. This translates into CASSVVPGAQNTEAFF.

The chain recombines TRBV28 with TRBJ1-2, with 9 bases fitting TRBD1. The CDR3 is made up of 14 amino acids. V was pared by 6 bases and J by 7 bases, with 9 bases of the junction left unmatched. Germline CDR1 MDHEN, CDR2 SYDVKM. The CDR3 loop is CASRPGTGPGGYTF. The CDR3 bases are TGTGCCAGCAGACCCGGGACAGGGCCTGGTGGCTACACCTTC.

This clonotype occurred a few times. The V call is TRBV9, the J call TRBJ1-4; D is possibly TRBD1 (5 bases). Germline V gene sequence: CDR1 SGDLS, CDR2 YYNGEE. The CDR3 contains 14 residues. The V gene lost 3 bases and the J gene lost 8 bases, with 14 bases spanning the gap. The CDR3 protein is CASSEGYKGEKLFF. CDR3 nucleotides: TGTGCCAGCAGCGAAGGATACAAGGGGGAAAAACTGTTTTTT. The full variable domain, its missing parts supplied by reference TRBV9 and TRBJ1-4, is DSGVTQTPKHLITATGQRVTLRCSPRSGDLSVYWYQQSLDQGLQFLIQYYNGEERAKGNILERFSAQQFPDLHSELNLSSLELGDSALYFCASSEGYKGEKLFFGSGTQLSVL.

The V and J genes are TRBV3-1 and TRBJ2-5, with 10 bases lining up with TRBD2. This CDR3 is 16 amino acids long. Germline CDR1 and CDR2: LGHDT and YNNKEL (reference sequence). V dropped 1 base and J dropped 3; count of bases not matched to a gene: 5. The DNA for the CDR3 is TGTGCCAGCAGCCAAGCAGGAGCGGGAGGGGAAGAGACCCAGTACTTC. This encodes CASSQAGAGGEETQYF.

The sample holds many counts of this clonotype. The gene calls are TRBV12-3 or TRBV12-4 and TRBJ2-5; D unclear. The V end was cut by 2 bases, the J end by 5 bases, with 9 bases between. This CDR3 contains 13 residues. The CDR3 loop reads CASSLKGSETQYF. The CDR3 DNA reads as TGTGCCAGCAGTTTAAAGGGTTCTGAGACCCAGTACTTC.